The rows below give T cell receptor beta chains drawn from one sample of a study of regulatory T cells. The repertoire was sequenced with immunoSEQ multiplex PCR; TCRdb's copy has only in-frame clones and lacks some. The repertoire includes approximately 2,000 clones, about 66% of them detected once, and 33% sits in the top ten. Sequenced: CD8+ T cells sorted from blood. These receptors were taken from a person in their thirties with CD3G deficiency. The CDR3 runs from the conserved cysteine through the conserved F or W. Not all rows give a size; the values are once, few, many and, for expanded clones, a class.

- TRBJ1-5 TRBV28 CASSTQGNYNQPQHF
- TRBJ2-5 TRBV7-6 CASSSGQGRGETQYF
- TRBJ2-7 TRBV7-8 CASISSLGEQYF
- TRBJ2-1 TRBV28 CASSSGLAYNEQFF
few TRBJ2-2 TRBV19 CASSIVLNTGELFF
few TRBJ2-7 TRBV7-9 CASSDASYEQYF
- TRBJ1-4 TRBV6-1 CASSERRYNEKLFF
- TRBJ1-5 TRBV7-7 CASSVWGPNQPQHF
- TRBJ2-3 TRBV7-9 CASSGGLAGRTDTQYF
- TRBJ2-1 TRBV11-3 CASSAPRDEQFF
once TRBJ2-4 TRBV11-2 CASSLGGGLEAKNIQYF
- TRBJ2-1 TRBV7-9 CASSSTSGRVRNEQFF
- TRBJ2-2 TRBV19 CASSIEGRAGELFF
- TRBJ1-2 TRBV10-3 CAISEFSPDRGGGYTF
- TRBJ1-2 TRBV7-9 CASSPQGEVVYTF
- TRBJ1-5 TRBV21-1 CASSKVGGMEPQHF
few TRBJ1-2 TRBV27 CASSPQGGYGYTF
- TRBJ1-2 TRBV28 CASSAQRNGYTF
- TRBJ1-1 TRBV28 CASQEGRRTEAFF
- TRBJ2-7 TRBV6-1 CASSDKGAYEQYF
few TRBJ2-1 TRBV19 CASSIGGPAEVFF
- TRBJ2-7 TRBV7-9 CASSPPSEEVREQYF
- TRBJ2-1 TRBV7-9 CASSLVGRGPYNEQFF
- TRBJ2-7 TRBV28 CASSPRDRDYEQYF
- TRBJ2-7 TRBV21-1 CANPGRDEQYF
- TRBJ2-1 TRBV28 CASSFTSGANEQFF
- TRBJ2-4 TRBV5-1 CASSLDGAMGNIQYF
- TRBJ2-2 TRBV27 CASSLGRGLGELFF
- TRBJ1-1 TRBV10-2 CASRGTVNTEAFF
- TRBJ1-2 TRBV28 CASSRETHGYTF
- TRBJ1-1 TRBV11-2 CASSFATNTEAFF
- TRBJ1-2 TRBV10-3 CAIMGENYGYTF
- TRBJ1-2 TRBV7-2 CASSLEAGGTNYGYTF